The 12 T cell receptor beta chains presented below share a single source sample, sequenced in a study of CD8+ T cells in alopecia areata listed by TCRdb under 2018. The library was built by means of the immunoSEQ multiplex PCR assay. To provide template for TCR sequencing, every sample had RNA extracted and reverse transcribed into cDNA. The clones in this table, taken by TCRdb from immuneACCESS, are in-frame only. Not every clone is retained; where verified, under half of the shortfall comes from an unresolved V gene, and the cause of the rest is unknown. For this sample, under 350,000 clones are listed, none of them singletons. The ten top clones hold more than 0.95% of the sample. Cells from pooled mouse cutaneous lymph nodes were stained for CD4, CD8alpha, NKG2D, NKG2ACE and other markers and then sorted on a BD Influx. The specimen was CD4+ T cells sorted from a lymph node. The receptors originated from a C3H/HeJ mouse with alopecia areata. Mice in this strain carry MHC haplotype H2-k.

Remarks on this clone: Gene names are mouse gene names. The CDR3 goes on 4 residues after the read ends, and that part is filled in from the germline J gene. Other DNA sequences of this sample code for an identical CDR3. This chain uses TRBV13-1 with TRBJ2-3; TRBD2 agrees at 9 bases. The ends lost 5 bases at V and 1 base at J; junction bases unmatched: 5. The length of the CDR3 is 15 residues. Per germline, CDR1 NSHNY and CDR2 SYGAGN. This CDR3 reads CASRKTGGGAETLYF. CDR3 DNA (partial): TGTGCCAGCAGGAAGACTGGGGGTGGTGCAGAA.

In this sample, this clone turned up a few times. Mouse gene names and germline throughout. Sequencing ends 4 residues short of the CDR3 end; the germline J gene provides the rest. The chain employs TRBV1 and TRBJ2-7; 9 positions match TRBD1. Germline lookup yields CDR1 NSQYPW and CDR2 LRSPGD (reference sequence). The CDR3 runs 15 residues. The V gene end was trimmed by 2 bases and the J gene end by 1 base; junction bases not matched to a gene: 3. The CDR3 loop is CTCSAYGTGSYEQYF. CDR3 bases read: TGCACCTGCAGTGCATATGGGACAGGGTCCTAT.

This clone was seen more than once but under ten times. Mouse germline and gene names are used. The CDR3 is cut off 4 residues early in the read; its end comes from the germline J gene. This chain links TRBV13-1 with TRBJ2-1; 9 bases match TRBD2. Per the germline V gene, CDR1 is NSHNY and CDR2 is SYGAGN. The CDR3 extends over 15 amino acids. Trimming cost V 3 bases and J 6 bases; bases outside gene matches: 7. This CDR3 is CASSALGGWGAEQFF. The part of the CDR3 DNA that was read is TGTGCCAGCAGTGCTCTGGGGGGGTGGGGTGCT.

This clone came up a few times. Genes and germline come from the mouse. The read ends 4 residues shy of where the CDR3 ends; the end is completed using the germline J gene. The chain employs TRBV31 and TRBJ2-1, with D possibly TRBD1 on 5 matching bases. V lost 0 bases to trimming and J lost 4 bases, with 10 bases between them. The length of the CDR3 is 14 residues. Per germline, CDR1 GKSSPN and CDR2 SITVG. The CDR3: CAWSLEGKYAEQFF. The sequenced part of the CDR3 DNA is TGTGCCTGGAGTCTAGAGGGGAAGTATGCT.

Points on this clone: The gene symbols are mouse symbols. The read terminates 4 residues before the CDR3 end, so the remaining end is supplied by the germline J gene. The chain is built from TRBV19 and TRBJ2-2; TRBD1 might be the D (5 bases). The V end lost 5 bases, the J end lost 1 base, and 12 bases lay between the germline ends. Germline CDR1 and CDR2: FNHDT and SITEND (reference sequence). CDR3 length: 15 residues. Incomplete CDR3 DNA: TGTGCCAGCAGCCCCGCCAGGGAAAACACCGGG. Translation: CASSPARENTG. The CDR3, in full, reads CASSPARENTGQLYF.

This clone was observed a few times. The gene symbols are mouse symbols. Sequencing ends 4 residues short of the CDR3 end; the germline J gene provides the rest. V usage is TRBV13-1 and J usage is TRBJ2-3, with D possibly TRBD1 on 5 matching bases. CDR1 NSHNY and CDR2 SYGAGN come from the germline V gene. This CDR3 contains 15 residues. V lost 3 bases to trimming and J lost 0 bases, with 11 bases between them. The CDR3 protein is CASSGPGSSAETLYF. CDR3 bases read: TGTGCCAGCAGTGGTCCAGGGTCTAGTGCAGAA.

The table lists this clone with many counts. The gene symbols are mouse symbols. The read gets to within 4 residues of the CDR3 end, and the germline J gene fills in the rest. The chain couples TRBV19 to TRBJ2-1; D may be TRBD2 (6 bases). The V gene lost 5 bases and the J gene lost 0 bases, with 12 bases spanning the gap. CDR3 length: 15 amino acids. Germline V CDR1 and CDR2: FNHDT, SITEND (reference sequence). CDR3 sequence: CASRPPGLNYAEQFF. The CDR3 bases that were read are TGTGCCAGCAGACCTCCGGGACTTAACTATGCT.

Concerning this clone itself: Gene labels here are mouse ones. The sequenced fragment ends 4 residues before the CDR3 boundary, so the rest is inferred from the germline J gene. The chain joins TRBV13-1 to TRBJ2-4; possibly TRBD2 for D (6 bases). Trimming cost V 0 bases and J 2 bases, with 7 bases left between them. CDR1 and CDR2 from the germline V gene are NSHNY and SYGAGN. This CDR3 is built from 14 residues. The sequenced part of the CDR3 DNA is TGTGCCAGCAGTGATGTGGGGGTTCAAAAC. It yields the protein CASSDVGVQN. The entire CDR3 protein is CASSDVGVQNTLYF.

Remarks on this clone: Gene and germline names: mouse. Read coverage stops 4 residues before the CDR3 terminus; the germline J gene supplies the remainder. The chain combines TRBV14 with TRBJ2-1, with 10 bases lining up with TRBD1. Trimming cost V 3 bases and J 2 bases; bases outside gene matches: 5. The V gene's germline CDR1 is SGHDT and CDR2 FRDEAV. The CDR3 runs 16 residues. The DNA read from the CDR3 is TGTGCCAGCAGTTCCTCCGGGACAGGGGACTATGCT. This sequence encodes CASSSSGTGDYA. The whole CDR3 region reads CASSSSGTGDYAEQFF. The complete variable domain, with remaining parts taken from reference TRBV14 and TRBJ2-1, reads EAGVTQSPRYAVLQEGQAVSFWCDPISGHDTLYWYQQPRDQGPQLLVYFRDEAVIDNSQLPSDRFSAVRPKGTNSTLKIQSAKQGDTATYLCASSSSGTGDYAEQFFGPGTRLTVL.

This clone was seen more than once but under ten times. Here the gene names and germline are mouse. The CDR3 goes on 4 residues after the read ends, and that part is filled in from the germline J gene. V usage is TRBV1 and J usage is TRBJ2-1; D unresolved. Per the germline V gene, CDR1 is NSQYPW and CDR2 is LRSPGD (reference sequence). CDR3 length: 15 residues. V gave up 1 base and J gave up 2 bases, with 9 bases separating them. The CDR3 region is CTCSAVSPYYAEQFF. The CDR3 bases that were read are TGCACCTGCAGTGCAGTCAGCCCCTACTATGCT.

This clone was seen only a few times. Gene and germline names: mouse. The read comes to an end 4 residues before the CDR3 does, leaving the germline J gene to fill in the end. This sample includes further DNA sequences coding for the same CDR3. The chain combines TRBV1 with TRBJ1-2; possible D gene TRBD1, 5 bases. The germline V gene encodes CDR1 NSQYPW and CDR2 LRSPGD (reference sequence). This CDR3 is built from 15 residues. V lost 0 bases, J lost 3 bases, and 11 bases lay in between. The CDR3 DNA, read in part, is TGCACCTGCAGTGCAGATCCGGGGGGAGACTCC. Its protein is CTCSADPGGDS. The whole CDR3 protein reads CTCSADPGGDSDYTF.

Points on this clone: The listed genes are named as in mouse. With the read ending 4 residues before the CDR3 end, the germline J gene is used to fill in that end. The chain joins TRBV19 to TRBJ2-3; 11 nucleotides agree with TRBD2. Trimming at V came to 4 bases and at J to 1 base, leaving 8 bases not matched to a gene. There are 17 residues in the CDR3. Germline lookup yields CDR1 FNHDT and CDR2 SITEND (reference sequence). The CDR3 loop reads CASSGDWGHGGAETLYF. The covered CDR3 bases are TGTGCCAGCAGTGGGGACTGGGGGCATGGGGGTGCAGAA.